The entry below gives a single T cell receptor beta chain sequence along with its context. This sample is part of a study of blood T cells in healthy people across ages. Using a J-beta primer mix together with a sample-barcoded 5' primer, a second PCR was run for roughly 6 to 12 cycles. TCRdb fed the 5' RACE reads into MiXCR, producing one record per CDR3 protein. The table has almost 800,000 distinct CDR3 sequences, more than 45% seen once. This CDR3 contains 17 residues. Germline values: CDR1 KGHSH, CDR2 LQKENI. V shed 0 bases and J 1 base; nucleotides not matched to a gene: 9. The sequence was collected from a man in his thirties or forties in good health. The J gene is TRBJ2-7, the V gene TRBV18, with 7 positions matching TRBD1. Sequencing was performed on blood. DNA of the CDR3: TGTGCCAGCTCACCACCGTACGAAAGGACAGGTTCCTACGAGCAGTACTTC. Its protein is CASSPPYERTGSYEQYF.